The 27 T cell receptor beta chains listed next were all sequenced from one sample in a study of T cell responses to AZD1222 COVID-19 vaccine. Assay: immunoSEQ multiplex PCR; the TCRdb copy retains only in-frame clones and omits some. The table has around 160,000 clones, 85% to 95% seen once. Sequenced material: peripheral blood, taken on day 0 of AZD1222 vaccination. Receptors originate from an adult in good health.

This sequence joins TRBV3-1 (or the pseudogene TRBV3-2) and TRBJ2-3; D may be TRBD2 (6 bases). Between the trimmed V and J ends, which lost 1 base and 7 bases, there was a span of 24 bases. This CDR3 has 18 residues. Per germline, CDR1 LGHDT and CDR2 YNNKEL (reference sequence). The CDR3 DNA sequence: TGTGCCAGCAGCCAAGGGAGCCATCCTCGGGGGAGCGAATATACGCAGTATTTT. Amino acids: CASSQGSHPRGSEYTQYF.

The chain is built from TRBV6-6 and TRBJ2-3; D is possibly TRBD1 (5 bases). Per germline, CDR1 MNHNY and CDR2 SVGAGI (reference sequence). Trimming removed 2 bases from V and 3 bases from J, with 12 bases in between. This CDR3 has 15 residues. CDR3 sequence reads: CASSYQGSRTDTQYF. CDR3 in DNA: TGTGCCAGCAGTTACCAGGGATCGAGGACAGATACGCAGTATTTT.

The rearrangement uses TRBV5-1 and TRBJ1-5, with a tentative D call TRBD1 (6 bases). Trimming shortened V by 3 bases and J by 0 bases, and 10 bases separated the two germline ends. This CDR3 has 15 amino acids. Per the germline V gene, CDR1 is SGHRS and CDR2 is YFSETQ. CDR3 in amino acids: CASSWEGGSNQPQHF. For the CDR3, the DNA is TGCGCCAGCAGCTGGGAAGGGGGTAGCAATCAGCCCCAGCATTTT.

The rearrangement joins TRBV9 to TRBJ2-1, with D possibly matching TRBD1 (6 bases). Between the trimmed V and J ends, which lost 3 bases and 15 bases, there was a span of 16 bases. The CDR3 consists of 12 residues. CDR1 is SGDLS, CDR2 YYNGEE, per germline. CDR3 in amino acids: CASSAGTKDAFF. The CDR3 bases are TGTGCCAGCAGCGCTGGGACAAAGGATGCGTTCTTC.

The chain joins TRBV28 to TRBJ2-5; maybe TRBD2 (6 bases). The CDR3 runs 15 residues. The germline gives CDR1 MDHEN, CDR2 SYDVKM. Trimming cost V 11 bases and J 2 bases, with 21 bases left between them. DNA for the CDR3: TGTGCCGCTGAGGCGGGGTCGGAAGATCAAGAGACCCAGTACTTC. Translating gives CAAEAGSEDQETQYF.

V gene TRBV4-1 combines with J gene TRBJ1-2, with D possibly TRBD1 on 6 matching bases. V was clipped by 2 bases and J by 0 bases, with 7 bases between them. This CDR3 is built from 14 residues. CDR1 and CDR2 from the germline V gene are MGHRA and YSYEKL. The CDR3 coding sequence is TGCGCCAGCAGCCAAACAGGGACTAACTATGGCTACACCTTC. It codes for CASSQTGTNYGYTF.

The rearrangement uses TRBV2 and TRBJ2-3; the match to TRBD2 covers 7 bases. J gave up 1 base and V 5 bases, and 9 bases lay outside the gene matches. The CDR3 runs 16 residues. Germline-derived CDR1 and CDR2 are SNHLY and FYNNEI. CDR3 DNA: TGTGCCAGCAGTCTTCTAGCGGTGAGGGGCACAGATACGCAGTATTTT. Protein sequence: CASSLLAVRGTDTQYF. The whole variable domain, remainder taken from reference TRBV2 and TRBJ2-3, is EPEVTQTPSHQVTQMGQEVILRCVPISNHLYFYWYRQILGQKVEFLVSFYNNEISEKSEIFDDQFSVERPDGSNFTLKIRSTKLEDSAMYFCASSLLAVRGTDTQYFGPGTRLTVL.

The chain joins TRBV28 to TRBJ1-1; 9 bases fit TRBD1. Trimming took 8 bases from V and 1 from J; bases not matched to a gene: 11. Germline V gene lookup returns CDR1 MDHEN and CDR2 SYDVKM. The CDR3 sequence is 16 residues long. This CDR3 is CASGTGGPIGNTEAFF. CDR3 DNA sequence: TGTGCCAGCGGCACAGGGGGCCCCATTGGGAACACTGAAGCTTTCTTT.

V and J are TRBV5-4 and TRBJ2-7, with 8 bases aligning to TRBD1. From germline, CDR1 is SGHNT and CDR2 YYREEE (reference sequence). This CDR3 has 14 amino acids. V shed 4 bases, J shed 8 bases, and the junction held 11 bases outside the gene matches. The CDR3 here is CASSIRGLPRKQYF. The CDR3 DNA is TGTGCCAGCAGCATCAGGGGGCTCCCGAGAAAGCAGTACTTC. The complete variable domain, with remaining parts taken from reference TRBV5-4 and TRBJ2-7, reads ETGVTQSPTHLIKTRGQQVTLRCSSQSGHNTVSWYQQALGQGPQFIFQYYREEENGRGNFPPRFSGLQFPNYSSELNVNALELDDSALYLCASSIRGLPRKQYFGPGTRLTVT.

The chain links TRBV7-6 to TRBJ2-1, with D hard to call. Germline CDR1 and CDR2: SGHVS and FNYEAQ. This CDR3 is built from 16 residues. Trimming took off 0 bases at V and 2 bases at J, with 11 bases between the two ends. The CDR3 DNA reads TGTGCCAGCAGCTTAGCTTTCGGGTTCCCCTACAATGAGCAGTTCTTC. Its protein is CASSLAFGFPYNEQFF.

The V and J genes are TRBV7-9 and TRBJ2-7; D is unclear. CDR3 length: 11 residues. Germline V CDR1 and CDR2: SEHNR, FQNEAQ (reference sequence). V lost 5 bases, J lost 5 bases, and 7 bases lay in between. CDR3 nucleotide sequence: TGTGCCAGCAGCCAGGCACACGAGCAGTACTTC. Encoded protein: CASSQAHEQYF.

The chain is built from TRBV27 and TRBJ1-5, with D hard to call. The length of the CDR3 is 15 residues. Trimming pared 4 bases from V and 5 bases from J, leaving 15 bases between. Germline assignment: CDR1 MNHEY and CDR2 SMNVEV (reference sequence). The CDR3 DNA reads as TGTGCCAGCAGTTCGGAGGCCCCCCGATATCAGCCCCAGCATTTT. It codes for CASSSEAPRYQPQHF.

This clone was found a few times. V usage is TRBV2 and J usage is TRBJ2-2; 7 bases map to TRBD1. From germline, CDR1 is SNHLY and CDR2 FYNNEI. Losses at the gene ends were 6 bases for V and 6 bases for J; bases not matched to a gene: 7. The CDR3 runs to 14 residues. CDR3: CASRARDSSGELFF. CDR3 sequence (DNA): TGTGCCAGCAGGGCGAGGGACAGTTCCGGGGAGCTGTTTTTT.

This chain joins TRBV28 and TRBJ2-7; no reliable D call. With 4 bases removed from V and 7 bases from J, the gap between germline ends came to 11 bases. The CDR3 extends over 12 amino acids. CDR1 is MDHEN, CDR2 SYDVKM, per germline. This CDR3 reads CASSSILGEQYF. Here the CDR3 DNA reads TGTGCCAGCAGTTCCATCCTCGGGGAGCAGTACTTC.

V usage is TRBV30 and J usage is TRBJ2-3; 15 nucleotides match TRBD2. V shed 1 base and J 9 bases; nucleotides not matched to a gene: 5. This CDR3 is 15 amino acids long. Germline loops: CDR1 GTSNPN, CDR2 SVGIG (reference sequence). The CDR3 nucleotides are TGTGCCTGGAGTGGGGGACTAGCGGGAGGTATAACGCAGTATTTT. It translates to CAWSGGLAGGITQYF.

This chain uses TRBV4-1 with TRBJ2-1; no definite D call. This CDR3 is 15 amino acids long. V lost 0 bases, J lost 5 bases, and 11 bases lay in between. The germline V gene has CDR1 MGHRA and CDR2 YSYEKL. CDR3 coding DNA: TGCGCCAGCAGCCAAGATAGATTTGGGCACAATGAGCAGTTCTTC. Its translation: CASSQDRFGHNEQFF.

This clone was observed once. The gene calls are TRBV27 and TRBJ2-2; tentative D call: TRBD1 (5 bases). The germline V gene encodes CDR1 MNHEY and CDR2 SMNVEV (reference sequence). The CDR3 contains 14 residues. Trimming left V 6 bases short and J 6 bases short, with 14 bases between. In nucleotides, the CDR3 is TGTGCCAGCAGAGGTCAGGGAATAGCCGGGGAGCTGTTTTTT. Its protein is CASRGQGIAGELFF.

The CDR3 here is CASSLAQPLGTGAFF. CDR3 sequence (DNA): TGTGCCAGCAGCTTAGCGCAACCTTTAGGAACGGGGGCTTTCTTT. This chain joins TRBV7-9 and TRBJ1-1, with no clear D. V was pared by 0 bases and J by 11 bases, with 19 bases between. The CDR3 loop spans 15 amino acids. Per germline, CDR1 SEHNR and CDR2 FQNEAQ (reference sequence).

Remarks on this clone: The sample holds other DNA sequences that translate to the same CDR3. The chain joins TRBV2 to TRBJ1-5; 7 bases align to TRBD1. The V gene end was trimmed by 4 bases and the J gene end by 5 bases; junction bases not matched to a gene: 2. The CDR3 has 13 amino acids. Germline values: CDR1 SNHLY, CDR2 FYNNEI. CDR3 DNA: TGTGCCAGCAGTGTTGACAGGGATCAGCCCCAGCATTTT. Its translation is CASSVDRDQPQHF.

The rearrangement uses TRBV6-5 and TRBJ1-1; possibly TRBD1 for D (5 bases). V lost 7 bases to trimming and J lost 2 bases, with 11 bases between them. Per the germline V gene, CDR1 is MNHEY and CDR2 is SVGAGI. CDR3 length: 13 residues. The DNA of the CDR3 is TGTGCCAGCAAAAGCAGGGAAAACACTGAAGCTTTCTTT. It translates to CASKSRENTEAFF.

This clone has only a few counts. V and J are TRBV30 and TRBJ2-7, with 9 bases identical to TRBD2. Germline loops: CDR1 GTSNPN, CDR2 SVGIG (reference sequence). The trim removed 1 base at V and 13 bases at J, leaving 8 bases unmatched. The CDR3 loop spans 12 amino acids. This CDR3 reads CAWSGLAGLRYF. Here the CDR3 DNA reads TGTGCCTGGAGTGGTCTAGCGGGATTAAGATACTTC.

The chain has TRBV5-5 and TRBJ1-2, with 7 positions matching TRBD1. Germline V gene sequence: CDR1 SGHKS, CDR2 YYEKEE (reference sequence). J lost 7 bases, V lost 0 bases, and 6 bases had no gene match. The CDR3 length is 14 residues. CDR3 loop: CASSLEQGVGGYTF. The CDR3, as DNA: TGTGCCAGCAGCTTGGAGCAGGGGGTGGGTGGCTACACCTTC.

V is TRBV2 and J is TRBJ1-1; D is possibly TRBD1 (6 bases). The CDR3 has 15 amino acids. Between the trimmed V and J ends, which lost 7 bases and 0 bases, there was a span of 15 bases. Germline-derived CDR1 and CDR2 are SNHLY and FYNNEI. The CDR3 is CASNTDSYMNTEAFF. CDR3 bases: TGTGCCAGCAATACGGACAGCTACATGAACACTGAAGCTTTCTTT.

V is TRBV4-1 and J is TRBJ1-3; no firm D call. Germline V gene sequence: CDR1 MGHRA, CDR2 YSYEKL. V dropped 0 bases and J dropped 0 bases, with 6 bases sitting between them. The CDR3 is 15 amino acids. The CDR3, as DNA: TGCGCCAGCAGCCAAGATTGGGGCTCTGGAAACACCATATATTTT. Translation gives CASSQDWGSGNTIYF.

The V gene is TRBV3-1 (or the pseudogene TRBV3-2), the J gene TRBJ1-6, with TRBD1 as a possible D gene (5 bases). The CDR3 runs 16 residues. CDR1 and CDR2 from the germline V gene are LGHDT and YNNKEL (reference sequence). V was shortened by 0 bases and J by 7 bases, with 13 bases between the two germline ends. The CDR3 DNA reads as TGTGCCAGCAGCCAAGATACGGCAGGGAGGAATTCACCCCTCCACTTT. It codes for CASSQDTAGRNSPLHF.

The rearrangement uses TRBV11-2 and TRBJ2-1; 11 bases agree with TRBD1. There are 14 residues in the CDR3. V lost 2 bases, J lost 9 bases, and 3 bases stayed unmatched. The germline CDR1 and CDR2 sequences are SGHAT and FQNNGV. The CDR3 here is CASSLSGQGGEQFF. The CDR3 DNA sequence: TGTGCCAGCAGCTTATCGGGACAGGGGGGTGAGCAGTTCTTC.

This clone occurred once. V gene TRBV6-5 combines with J gene TRBJ2-1; TRBD2 is a possible D gene (5 bases). Between the trimmed V and J ends, which lost 6 bases and 9 bases, there was a span of 15 bases. This CDR3 region has 13 residues. From germline, CDR1 is MNHEY and CDR2 SVGAGI. CDR3 residues: CASRPFGDIEQFF. The CDR3 DNA sequence: TGTGCCAGCAGACCTTTCGGGGATATTGAGCAGTTCTTC.